This T cell receptor beta chain came from a study of T cells in Graves' hyperthyroidism and ophthalmopathy. Study-wide context: Before treatment of any kind, peripheral blood was taken at initial diagnosis.

RNA transcripts provided the source from which TCR beta CDR3 regions were amplified. First-round RT-PCR targeting the TCR CDR3 was performed with the HTBI primer set. Each CDR3 protein gets one entry after TCRdb re-called the multiplex PCR reads with MiXCR. The sample has a few hundred thousand distinct CDR3 sequences; roughly 15% are singletons. Diagnostic decisions used clinical symptoms, serum thyroxine and TRAb, thyroid ultrasound and orbital computed tomography. Study-wide results and caveats: A 13 V-J signature model discriminated ophthalmopathy versus stable hyperthyroidism.

This clonotype has ten or more counts. What it binds is unknown. The clonotype originates from a woman between 18 and 29 years old with Graves' hyperthyroidism. The sequenced material came from blood.

The CDR3 loop is CASSDQGLNSYNEQFF. In DNA form, the CDR3 reads TGCGCCAGCAGTGACCAAGGCCTTAACTCCTACAATGAGCAGTTCTTC. This rearrangement joins TRBV10-1 to TRBJ2-1; D gene ambiguous. V lost 3 bases to trimming and J lost 0 bases, with 12 bases between them. Germline-derived CDR1 and CDR2 are WNHNN and SYGVQD (reference sequence). The CDR3 extends over 16 amino acids.